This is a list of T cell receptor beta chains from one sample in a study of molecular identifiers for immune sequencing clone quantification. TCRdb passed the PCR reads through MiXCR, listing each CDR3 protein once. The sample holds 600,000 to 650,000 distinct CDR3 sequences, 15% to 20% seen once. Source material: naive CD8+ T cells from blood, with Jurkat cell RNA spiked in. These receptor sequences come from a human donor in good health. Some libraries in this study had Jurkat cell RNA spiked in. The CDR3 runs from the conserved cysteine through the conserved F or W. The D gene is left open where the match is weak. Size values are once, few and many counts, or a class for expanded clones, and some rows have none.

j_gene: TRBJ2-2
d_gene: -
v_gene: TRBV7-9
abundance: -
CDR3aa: CASSPRTQLGELFF
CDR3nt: TGTGCCAGCAGTCCCAGGACCCAACTCGGGGAGCTGTTTTTT

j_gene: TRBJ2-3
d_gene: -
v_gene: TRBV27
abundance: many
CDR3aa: CASSSGPTPQYF
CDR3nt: TGTGCCAGCAGTTCTGGACCAACCCCGCAGTATTTT

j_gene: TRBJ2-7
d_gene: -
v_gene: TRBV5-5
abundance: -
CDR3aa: CASSLGESQGPYEQCF
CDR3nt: TGTGCCAGCAGCCTAGGGGAAAGCCAGGGCCCCTACGAGCAGTGCTTC

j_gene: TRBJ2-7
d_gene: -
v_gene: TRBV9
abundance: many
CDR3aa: CASSVFLWDEQYF
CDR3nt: TGTGCCAGCAGCGTATTTCTCTGGGACGAGCAGTACTTC

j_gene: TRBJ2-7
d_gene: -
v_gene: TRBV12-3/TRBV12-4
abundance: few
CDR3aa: CASSSADGFSYEQYF
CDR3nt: TGTGCCAGCAGTTCGGCCGACGGGTTTTCCTACGAGCAGTACTTC

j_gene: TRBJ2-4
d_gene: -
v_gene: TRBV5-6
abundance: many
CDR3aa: CASSIAGSKNIQYF
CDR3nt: TGTGCCAGCAGCATCGCGGGGTCCAAAAACATTCAGTACTTC

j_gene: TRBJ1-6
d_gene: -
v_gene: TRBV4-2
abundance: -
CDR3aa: CASILLGTILSYNSPLHF
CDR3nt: TGTGCCAGCATCTTATTAGGGACTATCCTCTCCTATAATTCACCCCTCCACTTT

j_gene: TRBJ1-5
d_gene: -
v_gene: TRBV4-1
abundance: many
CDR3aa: CASSQDRVMPQHF
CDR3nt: TGCGCCAGCAGCCAAGACCGAGTAATGCCCCAGCATTTT

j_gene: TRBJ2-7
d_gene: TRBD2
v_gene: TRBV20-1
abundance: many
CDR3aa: CSAPGPLAGGLGEQYF
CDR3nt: TGCAGTGCTCCAGGGCCGCTAGCGGGAGGGCTGGGCGAGCAGTACTTC

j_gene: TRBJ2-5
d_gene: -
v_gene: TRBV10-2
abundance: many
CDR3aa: CASSESISLQETQYF
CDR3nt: TGCGCCAGCAGTGAGTCGATATCACTGCAAGAGACCCAGTACTTC

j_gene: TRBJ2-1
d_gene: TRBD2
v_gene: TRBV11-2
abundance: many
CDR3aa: CASSYGTSGGYEQFF
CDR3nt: TGTGCCAGCAGCTACGGGACTAGCGGGGGCTATGAGCAGTTCTTC

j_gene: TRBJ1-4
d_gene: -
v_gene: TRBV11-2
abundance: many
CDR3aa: CASSLNENEKLFF
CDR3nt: TGTGCCAGCAGCTTAAATGAGAATGAAAAACTGTTTTTT

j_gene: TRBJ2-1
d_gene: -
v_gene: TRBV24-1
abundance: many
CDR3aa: CATSDLAGNEQFF
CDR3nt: TGTGCCACCAGTGATTTGGCCGGCAATGAGCAGTTCTTC

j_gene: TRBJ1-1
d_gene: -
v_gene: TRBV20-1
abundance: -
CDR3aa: CSARDGGLGEAFF
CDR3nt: TGCAGTGCTAGAGACGGGGGGCTCGGTGAAGCTTTCTTT

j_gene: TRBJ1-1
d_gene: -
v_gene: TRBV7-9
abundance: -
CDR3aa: CASSSLDGAAFF
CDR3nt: TGTGCCAGCAGCTCCCTCGATGGGGCCGCTTTCTTT

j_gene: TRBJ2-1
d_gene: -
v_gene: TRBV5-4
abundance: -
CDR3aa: CASSLWGAGEQFF
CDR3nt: TGTGCCAGCAGCTTGTGGGGGGCCGGTGAGCAGTTCTTC

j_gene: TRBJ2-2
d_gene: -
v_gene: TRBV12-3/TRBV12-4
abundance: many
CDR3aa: CASSFGDSDTGELFF
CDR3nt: TGTGCCAGCAGTTTCGGGGATTCGGACACCGGGGAGCTGTTTTTT

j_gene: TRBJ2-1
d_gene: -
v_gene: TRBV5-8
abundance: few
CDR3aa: CASSLGTGSYAEQFF
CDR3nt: TGTGCCAGCTCTCTCGGGACTGGGTCCTATGCTGAGCAGTTCTTC

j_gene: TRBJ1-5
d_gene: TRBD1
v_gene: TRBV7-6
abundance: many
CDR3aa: CASSLEDRGNQPQHF
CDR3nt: TGTGCCAGCAGCTTAGAGGACAGGGGCAATCAGCCCCAGCATTTT

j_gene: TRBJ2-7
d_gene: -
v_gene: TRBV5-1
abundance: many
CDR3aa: CASSLQTDYEQYF
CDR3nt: TGCGCCAGCAGCCTCCAAACGGACTACGAGCAGTACTTC

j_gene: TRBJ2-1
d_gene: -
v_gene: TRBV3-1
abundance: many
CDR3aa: CASSQDLTRNNEQFF
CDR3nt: TGTGCCAGCAGCCAAGATTTGACTAGGAACAATGAGCAGTTCTTC

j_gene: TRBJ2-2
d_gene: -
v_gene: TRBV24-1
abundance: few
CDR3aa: CATSDFKIRDPGELFF
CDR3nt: TGTGCCACCAGTGATTTTAAAATCAGGGACCCCGGGGAGCTGTTTTTT

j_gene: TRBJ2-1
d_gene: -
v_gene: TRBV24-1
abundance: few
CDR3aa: CATSESSWDEQFF
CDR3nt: TGTGCCACCAGTGAGTCTTCTTGGGATGAGCAGTTCTTC

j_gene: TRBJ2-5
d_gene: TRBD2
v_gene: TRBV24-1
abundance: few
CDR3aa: CATSPWTSGSQETQYF
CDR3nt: TGTGCCACTTCCCCCTGGACTAGCGGGAGCCAAGAGACCCAGTACTTC

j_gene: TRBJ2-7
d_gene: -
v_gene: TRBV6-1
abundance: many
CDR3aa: CASSEARLASYEQYF
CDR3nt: TGTGCCAGCAGTGAAGCGCGGCTAGCCTCATACGAGCAGTACTTC

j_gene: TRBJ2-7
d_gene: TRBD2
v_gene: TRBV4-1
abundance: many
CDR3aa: CASSQGSGISYEQYF
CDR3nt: TGCGCCAGCAGCCAAGGTAGCGGGATATCCTACGAGCAGTACTTC

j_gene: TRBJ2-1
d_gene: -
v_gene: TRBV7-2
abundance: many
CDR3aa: CASSLTGPQKFF
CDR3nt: TGTGCCAGCAGCCTAACCGGGCCTCAAAAGTTCTTC

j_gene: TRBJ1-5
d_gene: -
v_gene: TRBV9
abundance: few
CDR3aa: CASTQPGTYLNQPQHF
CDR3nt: TGTGCCAGCACCCAGCCGGGCACCTACCTAAATCAGCCCCAGCATTTT

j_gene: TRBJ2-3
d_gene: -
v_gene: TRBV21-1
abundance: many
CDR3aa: CASSRGTSGAPAKYF
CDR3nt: TGTGCCAGCAGCAGGGGGACTAGCGGGGCGCCTGCGAAGTATTTT

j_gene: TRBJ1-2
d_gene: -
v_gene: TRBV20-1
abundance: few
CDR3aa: CSARVPFPGGNYGYTF
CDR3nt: TGCAGTGCTAGAGTCCCATTCCCGGGGGGCAACTATGGCTACACCTTC

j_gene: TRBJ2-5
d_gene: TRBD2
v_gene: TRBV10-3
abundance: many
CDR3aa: CAINPSGPGETQYF
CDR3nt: TGTGCCATCAACCCTAGCGGCCCTGGAGAGACCCAGTACTTC

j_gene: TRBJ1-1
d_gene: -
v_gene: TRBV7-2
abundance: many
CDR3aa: CASSRDPLVAFF
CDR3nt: TGTGCCAGCAGCAGGGACCCCCTTGTAGCTTTCTTT

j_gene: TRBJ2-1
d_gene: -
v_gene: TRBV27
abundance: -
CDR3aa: CASSFQAGSSYNEQFF
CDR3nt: TGTGCCAGCAGTTTCCAAGCCGGGAGCTCCTACAATGAGCAGTTCTTC

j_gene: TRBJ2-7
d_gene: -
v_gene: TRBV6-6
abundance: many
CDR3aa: CASSIPESYEQYF
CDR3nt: TGTGCCAGCAGCATACCCGAGAGCTACGAGCAGTACTTC

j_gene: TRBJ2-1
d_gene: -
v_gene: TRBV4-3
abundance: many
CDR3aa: CASTGGTGNEQFF
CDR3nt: TGCGCCAGTACGGGCGGTACAGGGAATGAGCAGTTCTTC

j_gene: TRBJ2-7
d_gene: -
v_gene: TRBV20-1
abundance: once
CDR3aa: CSATSPAVHGYEQYF
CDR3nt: TGCAGTGCTACTAGTCCGGCAGTGCACGGGTACGAGCAGTACTTC

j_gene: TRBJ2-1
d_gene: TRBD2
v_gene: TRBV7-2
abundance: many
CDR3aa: CASSPIIKTSGGLNEQFF
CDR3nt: TGTGCCAGCAGCCCAATAATAAAGACTAGCGGGGGGTTAAATGAGCAGTTCTTC

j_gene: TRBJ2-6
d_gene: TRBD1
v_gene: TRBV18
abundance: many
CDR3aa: CASSPLDRASNVLTF
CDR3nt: TGTGCCAGCTCCCCACTGGACAGGGCGTCCAACGTCCTGACTTTC

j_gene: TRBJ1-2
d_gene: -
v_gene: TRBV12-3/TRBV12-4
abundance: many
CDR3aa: CASSTDGFGDYGYTF
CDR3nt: TGTGCCAGCAGTACGGACGGGTTCGGGGACTATGGCTACACCTTC

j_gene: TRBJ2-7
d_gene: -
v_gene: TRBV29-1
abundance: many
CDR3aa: CSVEQQDSYEQYF
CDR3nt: TGCAGCGTTGAACAACAGGACTCCTACGAGCAGTACTTC

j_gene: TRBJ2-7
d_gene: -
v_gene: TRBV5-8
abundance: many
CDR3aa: CASNPGQSSYEQYF
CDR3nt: TGTGCCAGCAACCCCGGACAGAGCTCCTACGAGCAGTACTTC

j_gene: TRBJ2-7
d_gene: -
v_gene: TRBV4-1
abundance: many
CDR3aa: CASSLNRGREQYF
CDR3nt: TGCGCCAGCAGCCTTAATAGAGGGCGAGAGCAGTACTTC

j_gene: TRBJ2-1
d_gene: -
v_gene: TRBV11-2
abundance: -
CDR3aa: CASSSSFGAGTDNEQFF
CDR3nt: TGTGCCAGCAGCTCCTCTTTTGGGGCGGGGACCGACAATGAGCAGTTCTTC

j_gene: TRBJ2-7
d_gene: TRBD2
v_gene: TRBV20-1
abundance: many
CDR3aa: CSAGMSGRIYEQYF
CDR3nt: TGCAGTGCTGGAATGAGCGGGAGAATTTACGAGCAGTACTTC

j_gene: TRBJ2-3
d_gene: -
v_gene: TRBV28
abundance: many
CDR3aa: CASSLKVGLRGDTQYF
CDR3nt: TGTGCCAGCAGTTTAAAAGTAGGCCTTAGAGGGGATACGCAGTATTTT

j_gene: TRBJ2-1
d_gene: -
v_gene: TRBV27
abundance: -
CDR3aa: CAGSFAGSGEQFF
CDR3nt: TGTGCCGGCAGTTTTGCAGGGTCTGGAGAGCAGTTCTTC

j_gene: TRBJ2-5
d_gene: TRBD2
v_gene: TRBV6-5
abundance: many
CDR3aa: CASSTGTSGEGETQYF
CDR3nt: TGTGCCAGCAGCACCGGGACTAGCGGTGAAGGAGAGACCCAGTACTTC

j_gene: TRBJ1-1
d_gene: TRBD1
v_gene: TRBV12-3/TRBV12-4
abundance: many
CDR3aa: CASSGDREGTEAFF
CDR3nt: TGTGCCAGCAGTGGAGACAGGGAAGGGACTGAAGCTTTCTTT

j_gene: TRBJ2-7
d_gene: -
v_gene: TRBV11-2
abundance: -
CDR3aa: CASSLAKWQPGSGSYEQYF
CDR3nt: TGTGCCAGCAGCTTGGCGAAGTGGCAGCCTGGGAGTGGGTCCTACGAGCAGTACTTC

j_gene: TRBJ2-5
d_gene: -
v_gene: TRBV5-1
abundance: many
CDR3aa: CASSLEAAGAQETQYF
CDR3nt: TGCGCCAGCAGCTTGGAAGCCGCGGGGGCCCAAGAGACCCAGTACTTC

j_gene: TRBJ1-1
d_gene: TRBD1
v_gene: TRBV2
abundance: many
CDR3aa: CASSEARQGAVNTEAFF
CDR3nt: TGTGCCAGCAGTGAAGCGAGACAGGGAGCCGTGAACACTGAAGCTTTCTTT

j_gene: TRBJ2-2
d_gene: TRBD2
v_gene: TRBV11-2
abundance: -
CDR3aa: CASSLVASGVTGELFF
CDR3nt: TGTGCCAGCAGCTTAGTGGCTAGCGGGGTTACCGGGGAGCTGTTTTTT